A selection of T cell receptor beta chains follows, all from one sample in a study of blood T cell repertoires in COVID-19. The method was immunoSEQ multiplex PCR; TCRdb's version includes in-frame clones alone and lacks a portion of them. The sample lists 130,000 or so clones, about 80% occurring once. Material for sequencing was peripheral blood. Receptors originate from a woman of 80 years or more with acute or convalescent COVID-19. Each CDR3 is given with its conserved first and last residue. A D gene is named only where the DNA matches it firmly. Expanded clones are given a class, and other clones once, few, many or no size at all.

clone size,V gene,J gene,D gene,CDR3 DNA,CDR3 protein
NA,TRBV5-5,TRBJ2-5,NA,TGTGCCAGCAGCGGGGCGGGGTTGGAGACCCAGTACTTC,CASSGAGLETQYF
few,TRBV4-1,TRBJ2-1,TRBD2,TGCGCCAGCAGCCAGGCTAGCGGGGGAGGGTATGAGCAGTTCTTC,CASSQASGGGYEQFF
NA,TRBV2,TRBJ2-2,NA,TGTGCCAGCAGCGAGCGACAGGCCCGGACGGACGGGGAGCTGTTTTTT,CASSERQARTDGELFF
NA,TRBV19,TRBJ1-1,NA,TGTGCCAGTACCCTGCCGGGAGTGATGAACACTGAAGCTTTCTTT,CASTLPGVMNTEAFF
once,TRBV7-9,TRBJ2-5,NA,TGTGCCAGCAGCTTAGCTGGCCGAGGGGAGACCCAGTACTTC,CASSLAGRGETQYF
NA,TRBV7-3,TRBJ2-7,TRBD1,TGTGCCAGCAGCCCTACAGGGGCGTCCTACGAGCAGTACTTC,CASSPTGASYEQYF
NA,TRBV5-1,TRBJ2-7,NA,TGCGCCAGCAGCTTGGATGACAGGAGCTACGAGCAGTACTTC,CASSLDDRSYEQYF
NA,TRBV9,TRBJ2-1,NA,TGTGCCAGCAGCGCCCAGCTGGCTAGTAATGAGCAGTTCTTC,CASSAQLASNEQFF
once,TRBV20-1,TRBJ1-2,NA,TGCAGTGCTAGAGATTTCGATGGCTACACCTTC,CSARDFDGYTF
NA,TRBV5-1,TRBJ2-7,NA,TGCGCCAGTAGCCGGGACTCAGCCTACGAGCAGTACTTC,CASSRDSAYEQYF
NA,TRBV7-9,TRBJ1-2,TRBD1,TGTGCCAGCAGCTTAAGGGGACAGGGGGCTTTAAGCTACACCTTC,CASSLRGQGALSYTF
few,TRBV29-1,TRBJ2-5,TRBD2,TGCAGCGTTCAACGTTCTAGCGGGGTGCAAGAGACCCAGTACTTC,CSVQRSSGVQETQYF
NA,TRBV4-1,TRBJ2-3,NA,TGCGCCAGCAGCCAAGGAGTAAGGATCCTAACTACCACAGATACGCAGTATTTT,CASSQGVRILTTTDTQYF
NA,TRBV5-4,TRBJ2-3,TRBD2,TGTGCCAGCAGCTCAGGACTAGCGGGGCTTGATACGCAGTATTTT,CASSSGLAGLDTQYF
NA,TRBV5-1,TRBJ1-1,NA,TGCGCCAGCAGCTTGGAGGGCAGGGCGTCGGCTTTCTTT,CASSLEGRASAFF
NA,TRBV27,TRBJ1-2,NA,TGTGCCAGCAGATCTTCCAGGGTCCGCTACACCTTC,CASRSSRVRYTF
NA,TRBV10-3,TRBJ2-5,TRBD1,TGTGCCATCAGTCGACAGGGGGCAGAGACCCAGTACTTC,CAISRQGAETQYF
NA,TRBV6-5,TRBJ1-3,NA,TGTGCCAGCAGTTCCTCTTGGGACACCGGAAACACCATATATTTT,CASSSSWDTGNTIYF
NA,TRBV7-2,TRBJ2-2,TRBD2,TGTGCCAGCAGCTCCCAGACTAGCGGGGGGGCCGGCACCGGGGAGCTGTTTTTT,CASSSQTSGGAGTGELFF
few,TRBV6-5,TRBJ1-3,NA,TGTGCCAGCACCCAAGAGCTCTCTGGAAACACCATATATTTT,CASTQELSGNTIYF
NA,TRBV5-1,TRBJ1-4,NA,TGCGCCAGCAGCGGGCAGGAGGGTGAAAAACTGTTTTTT,CASSGQEGEKLFF
NA,TRBV5-1,TRBJ1-4,NA,TGCGCCAGCAGCATATCCGGGACTCGAATTGGGGAAAAACTGTTTTTT,CASSISGTRIGEKLFF
NA,TRBV4-2,TRBJ2-7,TRBD2,TGTGCCAGCAGCCACTCTAGCGGTTACGAGCAGTACTTC,CASSHSSGYEQYF
NA,TRBV20-1,TRBJ2-2,TRBD2,TGCAGTGCTAGTAACAGCGGGGGGGCCGCCGGGGAGCTGTTTTTT,CSASNSGGAAGELFF
NA,TRBV14,TRBJ2-1,NA,TGTGCCAGCAGCCAAGTCTCGGGGAGCTACAATGAGCAGTTCTTC,CASSQVSGSYNEQFF
NA,TRBV11-2,TRBJ2-7,TRBD1,TGTGCCAGCAGCCCCGGACAGGACAGGTTCCTGCACTTC,CASSPGQDRFLHF
NA,TRBV5-5,TRBJ2-1,TRBD2,TGTGCCAGCAGCTTGGGCCTAGCGGGGGGAGGGATGCAGTTCTTC,CASSLGLAGGGMQFF
NA,TRBV7-2,TRBJ2-2,NA,TGTGCCAGCAGCTTTGACTTCGGGACCGGGGAGCTGTTTTTT,CASSFDFGTGELFF
NA,TRBV18,TRBJ1-1,TRBD1,TGTGCCAGCTCACCACCGACAGGGGGGCCTGAAGCTTTCTTT,CASSPPTGGPEAFF
NA,TRBV7-9,TRBJ2-7,TRBD2,TGTGCCAGCAGCTTAGTCGGGACTAGCGGGGGGGCAGACGAGCAGTACTTC,CASSLVGTSGGADEQYF
NA,TRBV19,TRBJ2-7,NA,TGTGCCAGTAGTGGACTCCGGGACATAGGCTCCTACGAGCAGTACTTC,CASSGLRDIGSYEQYF
NA,TRBV18,TRBJ2-7,TRBD2,TGTGCCAGCTCATCCGGGACTAACTACGAGCAGTACTTC,CASSSGTNYEQYF
NA,TRBV5-1,TRBJ2-2,TRBD2,TGCGCCAGCAGCCTAGCGGGGTTGGACACCGGGGAGCTGTTTTTT,CASSLAGLDTGELFF
NA,TRBV10-1,TRBJ2-2,NA,TGCGCCAGCAGTGATGGCAGGGGCATCGGGGAGCTGTTTTTT,CASSDGRGIGELFF
NA,TRBV9,TRBJ2-7,NA,TGTGCCAGCAGCCCCGGTTTTTCTAACGAGCAGTACTTC,CASSPGFSNEQYF
NA,TRBV18,TRBJ2-1,TRBD1,TGTGCCAGCTCACCCCGGACAGGGCTCAATGAGCAGTTCTTC,CASSPRTGLNEQFF
NA,TRBV28,TRBJ1-3,TRBD1,TGTGCCAGCACCCCAGGGGGTTCTGGAAACACCATATATTTT,CASTPGGSGNTIYF
NA,TRBV18,TRBJ1-1,TRBD1,TGTGCCAGCTCACCAACTTCGACAGGGGCAAACACTGAAGCTTTCTTT,CASSPTSTGANTEAFF
few,TRBV7-2,TRBJ2-2,NA,TGTGCCAGCAGCACTGACAGCCTGAACACCGGGGAGCTGTTTTTT,CASSTDSLNTGELFF
NA,TRBV7-3,TRBJ2-7,TRBD1,TGTGCCAGCAGCAGGACAGGGGGCGCCACCTACGAGCAGTACTTC,CASSRTGGATYEQYF
NA,TRBV2,TRBJ1-2,NA,TGTGCCAGCAGTGAGGTTGCCAGGGTGGACACCTTC,CASSEVARVDTF
NA,TRBV6-5,TRBJ2-7,TRBD2,TGTGCCAGCAGTTATGGGAGGGGCTCCTACGAGCAGTACTTC,CASSYGRGSYEQYF
NA,TRBV10-1,TRBJ2-2,TRBD2,TGCGCCAGCAGTGGGACTAGCGACACCGGGGAGCTGTTTTTT,CASSGTSDTGELFF